Presented here are 17 T cell receptor beta chains from one specimen sequenced in a study of blood T cell repertoires in COVID-19. Here immunoSEQ multiplex PCR was the method, and the copy in TCRdb shows in-frame clones only, minus some. Here the sample spans about 210,000 clones, 85% to 90% being singletons. The sample was peripheral blood. These receptors were taken from a man in his sixties who had recovered from COVID-19.

The chain carries TRBV6-6 and TRBJ1-5, with TRBD1 matching over 7 bases. This CDR3 has 15 residues. Germline CDR1 is MNHNY and CDR2 is SVGAGI (reference sequence). The J segment lost 5 bases and the V segment lost 5 bases, leaving 9 bases of the junction unmatched. The CDR3 region has the DNA TGTGCCAGCAGTGTTAGGGGGCGAGGGGATCAGCCCCAGCATTTT. It specifies CASSVRGRGDQPQHF.

The gene calls are TRBV5-1 and TRBJ1-1, with TRBD1 as a possible D gene (5 bases). The V end lost 3 bases, the J end lost 3 bases, and 18 bases lay between the germline ends. This CDR3 region has 16 residues. In germline, CDR1 is SGHRS, CDR2 YFSETQ. CDR3 in DNA: TGCGCCAGCAGCTCCTCCACCACCCGGGGGGACACTGAAGCTTTCTTT. Translation gives CASSSSTTRGDTEAFF.

The J gene is TRBJ2-7, the V gene TRBV6-5, with a tentative D call TRBD1 (5 bases). The CDR3 contains 14 residues. CDR1 and CDR2 from the germline V gene are MNHEY and SVGAGI. The ends were cut back, 9 bases at V and 1 base at J, with 16 bases in the middle. The CDR3, as DNA: TGTGCCAGTTTGATGACAGTCTCGTCCTACGAGCAGTACTTC. Residues: CASLMTVSSYEQYF.

The chain has TRBV30 and TRBJ1-1, with a possible D match to TRBD1 (5 bases). CDR1 GTSNPN and CDR2 SVGIG come from the germline V gene (reference sequence). Trimming shortened V by 3 bases and J by 10 bases, and 12 bases separated the two germline ends. This CDR3 has 11 residues. The chain's CDR3 is CAWSRQRGAFF. The CDR3 DNA reads as TGTGCCTGGAGCAGACAAAGGGGAGCTTTCTTT.

The chain has TRBV14 and TRBJ1-4; no clear D gene. Germline CDR1 and CDR2: SGHDN and FVKESK. This CDR3 region has 15 residues. V lost 0 bases, J lost 3 bases, and 8 bases lay in between. CDR3 nucleotide sequence: TGTGCCAGCAGCCAAGACGTGGTAGCTAATGAAAAACTGTTTTTT. Its translation: CASSQDVVANEKLFF.

The chain has TRBV30 and TRBJ1-5; D is uncertain. Germline assignment: CDR1 GTSNPN and CDR2 SVGIG (reference sequence). Trimming pared 0 bases from V and 6 bases from J, leaving 15 bases between. This CDR3 spans 15 amino acids. The DNA of the CDR3 is TGTGCCTGGAGTGTAGATAACTCTAGGCGTCAGCCCCAGCATTTT. It specifies CAWSVDNSRRQPQHF.

This clone was counted between two and nine times. The chain carries TRBV7-9 and TRBJ1-1; D unclear. This CDR3 has 13 amino acids. V lost 1 base to trimming and J lost 5 bases, with 8 bases between them. Germline CDR1 SEHNR, CDR2 FQNEAQ (reference sequence). CDR3 bases: TGTGCCAGCAGCTTAGGAGGAAGAACTGAAGCTTTCTTT. Its translation is CASSLGGRTEAFF.

This clone was recorded only once. The rearrangement uses TRBV2 and TRBJ2-1, with 12 positions matching TRBD2. Germline CDR1 and CDR2: SNHLY and FYNNEI. Trimming at V came to 6 bases and at J to 9 bases, leaving 6 bases not matched to a gene. The CDR3 extends over 14 amino acids. CDR3 residues: CASRGLAGLGEQFF. The CDR3 nucleotides read TGTGCCAGCAGGGGACTAGCGGGTCTCGGTGAGCAGTTCTTC.

This clone occurred once. CDR3 sequence: CAISESTSGRAQTQYF. In nucleotides, the CDR3 is TGTGCCATCAGTGAGTCTACTAGCGGGAGGGCCCAGACCCAGTACTTC. The chain is built from TRBV10-3 and TRBJ2-5, with 13 bases that match TRBD2. CDR3 length equals 16 residues. Germline loops: CDR1 ENHRY, CDR2 SYGVKD. The trim removed 0 bases at V and 6 bases at J, leaving 4 bases unmatched.

As to this clone: The junction departs from the called germline gene at one end, perhaps through a read error. The genes are TRBV11-3 and TRBJ2-7, with D possibly being TRBD2 (5 bases). CDR3 length equals 10 residues. The germline gives CDR1 SGHNT, CDR2 YENEEA. For the CDR3, the DNA is TGTGCCAGCAGCTTAACTGGGAGTGACTTC. This encodes CASSLTGSDF. Variable domain in full (rest from reference TRBV11-3 and TRBJ2-7): EAGVVQSPRYKIIEKKQPVAFWCNPISGHNTLYWYLQNLGQGPELLIRYENEEAVDDSQLPKDRFSAERLKGVDSTLKIQPAELGDSAVYLCASSLTGSDFGPGTRLTVT.

This chain joins TRBV3-1 (or the pseudogene TRBV3-2) and TRBJ1-2; D may be TRBD1 (5 bases). The V and J ends lost 0 bases and 6 bases respectively, with 11 bases between them. Germline V gene sequence: CDR1 LGHDT, CDR2 YNNKEL (reference sequence). This CDR3 comprises 14 residues. The CDR3 region has the DNA TGTGCCAGCAGCCAAGACCCGACAGACCATGGCTACACCTTC. Amino acid sequence: CASSQDPTDHGYTF.

This chain connects TRBV24-1 to TRBJ1-5; D remains unclear. The germline V and J ends were trimmed by 5 bases and 3 bases, with 7 bases remaining between them. Germline loops: CDR1 KGHDR, CDR2 SFDVKD. The CDR3 loop spans 13 amino acids. The CDR3 nucleotides read TGTGCCACCAGTGTGGCCCACAATCAGCCCCAGCATTTT. This translates into CATSVAHNQPQHF.

This chain joins TRBV3-1 (or the pseudogene TRBV3-2) and TRBJ2-2; 7 nucleotides line up with TRBD1. With V trimmed by 1 base and J by 6 bases, 8 bases remained unmatched. The germline CDR1 and CDR2 sequences are LGHDT and YNNKEL (reference sequence). CDR3 size: 16 residues. The CDR3 reads CASSQGQGFSPGELFF. In DNA form, the CDR3 reads TGTGCCAGCAGCCAAGGACAGGGCTTCTCCCCCGGGGAGCTGTTTTTT.

This chain uses TRBV13 with TRBJ2-3; 7 bases map to TRBD2. The CDR3 runs 16 residues. The germline V gene encodes CDR1 PRHDT and CDR2 FYEKMQ (reference sequence). Germline trimming cut 2 bases from V and 4 bases from J; bases unmatched to any gene: 9. CDR3 DNA sequence: TGTGCCAGCAGCTTATTCTACGGGAGGCGGGCAGATACGCAGTATTTT. Translated: CASSLFYGRRADTQYF. The full variable domain, in which reference TRBV13 and TRBJ2-3 provide the parts outside the CDR3, is AAGVIQSPRHLIKEKRETATLKCYPIPRHDTVYWYQQGPGQDPQFLISFYEKMQSDKGSIPDRFSAQQFSDYHSELNMSSLELGDSALYFCASSLFYGRRADTQYFGPGTRLTVL.

This sequence joins TRBV5-6 and TRBJ1-1, with 9 positions matching TRBD1. CDR1 and CDR2 from the germline V gene are SGHDT and YYEEEE. After removal of 4 bases from V and 1 base from J, the junction contained 5 bases not matched to a gene. The CDR3 spans 15 residues. CDR3 sequence reads: CASSGGDRANTEAFF. In DNA, the CDR3 is TGTGCCAGCAGCGGGGGGGACAGGGCGAACACTGAAGCTTTCTTT.

The chain joins TRBV10-2 to TRBJ1-1, with TRBD1 matching 9 bases. Unmatched junction bases numbered 21, after V lost 9 bases and J lost 7 bases. This CDR3 is built from 17 residues. Germline CDR1 reads WSHSY; CDR2 reads SAAADI. The CDR3 DNA reads TGCGCCAGTCTCGATCGGGGGGGACAGGGACTCAAGGGTGAAGCTTTCTTT. Translating gives CASLDRGGQGLKGEAFF.

This clone was observed a single time. The V call is TRBV24-1, the J call TRBJ2-1, with 9 nucleotides matching TRBD2. V shed 1 base and J 8 bases; nucleotides not matched to a gene: 11. The CDR3 has 17 residues. Germline assignment: CDR1 KGHDR and CDR2 SFDVKD. The DNA of the CDR3 is TGTGCCACCAGTGATTTAAGCCGGGCTAGCGGGAACCATGAGCAGTTCTTC. Translating it yields CATSDLSRASGNHEQFF.